This T cell receptor (beta chain) emerged from a study of T cells in Graves' hyperthyroidism and ophthalmopathy. Diagnoses were established using clinical symptoms, serum thyroxine and TRAb, thyroid ultrasound and orbital computed tomography. Germline CDR1 is SEHNR and CDR2 is FQNEAQ (reference sequence). V lost 9 bases, J lost 7 bases, and 13 bases lay in between. This CDR3 spans 12 amino acids. This clonotype was detected ten times or more. Authors of the study amplified TCR beta CDR3 regions from RNA transcripts. The HTBI primer set was used in a first-round RT-PCR of the TCR CDR3. Using its own MiXCR run on the multiplex PCR reads, TCRdb lists one record per CDR3 protein. The sample includes 410,000 or so distinct CDR3 sequences, about 15% of them seen just once.

The chain couples TRBV7-9 to TRBJ2-1; D is uncertain. The TCR sequence derives from a man between 18 and 35 years old with Graves' ophthalmopathy. The sample consisted of blood. The CDR3 nucleotides read TGTGCCAGTCAGGTTGGCCTAAATGAGCAGTTCTTC. Translation gives CASQVGLNEQFF. Drawing the rest from reference TRBV7-9 and TRBJ2-1, the complete variable domain is DTGVSQNPRHKITKRGQNVTFRCDPISEHNRLYWYRQTLGQGPEFLTYFQNEAQLEKSRLLSDRFSAERPKGSFSTLEIQRTEQGDSAMYLCASQVGLNEQFFGPGTRLTVL.